The 6 T cell receptor beta chains listed next were all sequenced from one sample in a study of cytomegalovirus exposure and HLA in healthy donors. Profiled with immunoSEQ multiplex PCR; TCRdb holds only in-frame clones, not every one. The sample consists of 200,000 or so clones, about four fifths of them appearing once. Specimen: PBMCs. The receptors shown here come from a man younger than 30 in good health and CMV-seropositive.

The gene calls are TRBV4-1 and TRBJ2-5, with D perhaps TRBD1 (5 bases). From germline, CDR1 is MGHRA and CDR2 YSYEKL. CDR3 size: 13 residues. V shed 2 bases and J shed 3 bases, with 7 bases lying between them. DNA for the CDR3: TGCGCCAGCAGCCAACTGACAGAAGAGACCCAGTACTTC. Its translation is CASSQLTEETQYF.

This rearrangement joins TRBV28 to TRBJ1-2; 10 nucleotides line up with TRBD1. Germline CDR1 is MDHEN and CDR2 is SYDVKM. V dropped 2 bases and J dropped 5; count of bases not matched to a gene: 8. This CDR3 spans 16 amino acids. The CDR3 sequence is CASSLGGGQGRYGYTF. The CDR3 DNA is TGTGCCAGCAGTTTAGGGGGGGGACAGGGGAGATATGGCTACACCTTC.

As concerns this clone: This likely stems from a read error, as it lies one base from a far larger clone. Other nucleotide sequences from this sample produce the same CDR3. The rearrangement joins TRBV7-2 to TRBJ1-2; no clear D gene. The V and J ends lost 4 bases and 1 base respectively, with 7 bases between them. The CDR3 spans 13 residues. Germline V gene lookup returns CDR1 SGHTA and CDR2 FQGNSA. The CDR3 DNA sequence: TGTGCCAGCAGCTCAGACAATAACTATGGCTACACCTTC. This translates into CASSSDNNYGYTF. The entire variable domain, with the rest obtained from reference TRBV7-2 and TRBJ1-2, is as follows: GAGVSQSPSNKVTEKGKDVELRCDPISGHTALYWYRQSLGQGLEFLIYFQGNSAPDKSGLPSDRFSAERTGGSVSTLTIQRTQQEDSAVYLCASSSDNNYGYTFGSGTRLTVV.

V and J are TRBV29-1 and TRBJ1-1; the D gene is possibly TRBD1 (6 bases). This CDR3 region has 13 residues. The V and J ends lost 2 bases and 4 bases respectively, with 11 bases between them. Germline V lookup: CDR1 SQVTM, CDR2 ANQGSEA. CDR3 in amino acids: CSVESGVGTEAFF. Here the CDR3 DNA reads TGCAGCGTTGAATCAGGGGTGGGCACTGAAGCTTTCTTT.

The CDR3 region has the DNA TGTGCCAGCAGCCAGTATCCTGTCGGACAGATGAATCATGGTGTTACCAACACTGAAGCTTTCTTT. Amino acid sequence: CASSQYPVGQMNHGVTNTEAFF. This chain connects TRBV4-2 to TRBJ1-1, with a weak D call TRBD1 (6 bases). The V gene's germline CDR1 is LGHNA and CDR2 YNFKEQ. The CDR3 covers 22 residues. V lost 3 bases and J lost 2, with 34 bases in between.

The chain joins TRBV6-1 to TRBJ1-1; D not resolved. Between the trimmed V and J ends, which lost 8 bases and 1 base, there was a span of 8 bases. There are 12 residues in the CDR3. The germline V gene encodes CDR1 MNHNS and CDR2 SASEGT. The CDR3, as DNA: TGTGCCAGCGGCCGAGGGAACACTGAAGCTTTCTTT. Amino acid sequence: CASGRGNTEAFF.